Included here is one T cell receptor beta chain sequence, with context. It has no known antigen specificity. Compared with germline, one end of the junction differs, possibly owing to a read error. The time point tag for this specimen amounts to: longitudinal time-point 2. Healthy controls were blood bank volunteers in Maryland, USA. For unsorted PBMC libraries, 2 million PBMCs were used after storage in RNAlater at -80 degrees C until RNA extraction. Peripheral blood was subjected to Ficoll-Hypaque density gradient centrifugation to isolate PBMCs, which were then cryopreserved in liquid nitrogen. These data originate in a study of neurological immune-mediated disorders (dated by TCRdb to between 2019 and 2020). As for the study more broadly: The study compared peripheral blood TCR-beta repertoires of HTLV-I-associated myelopathy (HAM/TSP) patients, multiple sclerosis patients and healthy controls using UMI-based sequencing. The 85 to 110 TCR-beta libraries included longitudinal samples, technical triplicates and paired sorted CD4+ and CD8+ T-cell subsets alongside PBMC samples. Longitudinal HAM/TSP and healthy donors had 3 time-points each (about 3-45 month intervals). The cohort was made up of 68 subjects, consisting of some 15 HAM/TSP patients, about 34 multiple sclerosis patients and approximately 20 healthy controls. Study-level results and caveats: No identical CDR3 amino acid sequences were shared among expanded clones across subjects, suggesting private TCR-beta repertoires in all groups. TCR clonal expansion was highest in HAM/TSP patients and lowest in MS patients, with MS patients falling below even healthy controls.

Its CDR3 holds 17 amino acids, cysteine through phenylalanine. Only the CDR3 DNA stays, 51 bases, in frame from base 1. The germline V gene encodes CDR1 MGHRA and CDR2 YSYEKL. cDNA synthesis used template-switch 5'RACE with a primer carrying a 10-nucleotide random unique molecular identifier tagging each TCR transcript. Every sequencing run covered 15-18 subjects and yielded more than 170 million TCR-beta sequences. Total RNA was extracted with the RNeasy kit. Using the KAPA Real-time Library Amplification kit, TCR-beta VDJ regions were amplified with primers for the TCR constant region and the 5'RACE anchor. A first PCR added sample indexes and Illumina adaptors, after which a second PCR increased the library yield. The roughly 650 bp TCR product was size-selected on a 2% E-gel SizeSelection system after Ampure bead purification. Library quality was checked on a Bioanalyzer, concentration was measured with Qubit, and libraries were quantified with the Kapa Library Quantification kit before pooling. Paired-end 2 x 150 bp sequencing of the libraries was performed on an Illumina HiSeq 2500. To increase sequence diversity, roughly 24-32% phiX was spiked into each library pool. The paper's data handling went like this. The UMI-based MiGEC pipeline processed quality-filtered reads and removed over 80% of raw TCR sequences during error correction. VDJ genes were aligned to IMGT germline references, and clonotypes were defined by unique CDR3 amino acid sequence plus V-J genes. Clonal expansion, Shannon diversity and CDR3 relatedness were evaluated with VDJtools (CalcPairwiseDistances, ClusterSamples), while phylogenetic trees were built in CLCbio workbench. Clones with at least 8 unique UMIs were defined as expanded, with this threshold being based on coefficient-of-variation modelling across technical triplicates. TCRdb reran the public reads through fastp at Q25 and MiXCR, keeping productive beta chains. A single entry per CDR3 protein holds the most common genes and DNA from its merged rows. None of the V and J calls come from the authors' own analysis; TCRdb made them. Here the sample has tens of thousands of distinct CDR3 sequences; about 13% occur a single time. The ten biggest clones cover about 2.5% of the sample.

The sequenced material came from PBMCs. This clonotype originated in a middle-aged woman in good health. The chain employs TRBV4-1 and TRBJ1-5; a tentative D call is TRBD1 (5 bases match). DNA sequence: TGCGCAAGCAGCCCCCCCAATGGGGGAATCGGCAATCAGCCCGAGCATTTT. Its protein product is CASSPPNGGIGNQPEHF.